This T cell receptor beta chain was captured in a study of cytomegalovirus exposure and HLA in healthy donors (TCRdb year 2017). Background for the entire study: The approximately 710 repertoires of the first cohort and the roughly 120 validation repertoires were produced on the same platform, according to a later analysis. The study combined high-throughput TCR immunosequencing, statistical association of individual TCRs with disease status, and machine learning to predict cytomegalovirus infection status. The study aimed to test whether signatures of past pathogen exposure could be identified by cataloging public T cell receptors. Besides the first cohort of approximately 670 subjects, a separate validation cohort made up of some 110 different subjects was used. General findings and caveats noted by the study authors: According to the authors, the approach could potentially be generalized to other disease states and immunological phenotypes. A total of fewer than 200 TCR beta chains were listed by the study as associated with cytomegalovirus. In vitro tests confirmed that a few of the cytomegalovirus-associated TCR beta chains recognize cytomegalovirus antigens. Of the cluster scores, 94% were above 0 in a later analysis, which found that TCRs clustered in the first cohort also tended to co-occur in the 120 or so validation repertoires. The classifier was reported to diagnose cytomegalovirus status with high specificity and sensitivity in both the original cohort and the validation cohort. Across donors, most TCR sequences were observed very rarely, whereas some public TCRs were present in many individuals. The validation cohort had no HLA typing available for a later analysis, so co-occurrence within that cohort was assessed over all 120 or so repertoires.

Receptor amplification or capture employed the immunoSEQ multiplex PCR assay. Processing in the source paper ran as follows. A statistical classification framework was built to diagnose cytomegalovirus status from the catalog of TCR beta chain sequences. The table comes from immuneACCESS by way of TCRdb, which keeps in-frame sequences with V and J called. Part of the clones is missing from these tables; in studies checked, under half for an unresolved V gene and the rest for unknown reasons. From that table come the V and J calls and clone size; the DNA was used to work out D and trimming. The sample data list fewer than 150,000 clones, and about 85% of these were observed just once. The top ten clones comprise about 4.4% of the sample. Donors formed part of the validation cohort, which comprised over a hundred subjects and was distinct from the first cohort of 670 or so subjects. The CDR3 runs 13 amino acids, cysteine and phenylalanine included. Only the CDR3 part of the read is kept: 39 bases, read in frame from the first base. V loses 5 bases of germline sequence and J loses 9 bases, and the interval between the two ends is 11 bases. From the germline V gene (reference sequence), CDR1 is SEHNR and CDR2 is FQNEAQ.

In the case of this clone: Its recognized antigen is unknown. Base-call qualities are not available, and no considerably larger clone is one nucleotide away.

Source material: PBMCs. The sequence derives from a man younger than 35 in good health and CMV-seropositive. This chain is built from TRBV7-9 and TRBJ1-6; no D gene call is confident. The CDR3 amino acid sequence is: CASSLNPGSPLHF. The DNA reads as follows: TGTGCCAGCAGCCTTAACCCGGGTTCACCCCTCCACTTT. The entire variable domain, with the stretches around the CDR3 drawn from the reference TRBV7-9 and TRBJ1-6 proteins, is DTGVSQNPRHKITKRGQNVTFRCDPISEHNRLYWYRQTLGQGPEFLTYFQNEAQLEKSRLLSDRFSAERPKGSFSTLEIQRTEQGDSAMYLCASSLNPGSPLHFGNGTRLTVT.